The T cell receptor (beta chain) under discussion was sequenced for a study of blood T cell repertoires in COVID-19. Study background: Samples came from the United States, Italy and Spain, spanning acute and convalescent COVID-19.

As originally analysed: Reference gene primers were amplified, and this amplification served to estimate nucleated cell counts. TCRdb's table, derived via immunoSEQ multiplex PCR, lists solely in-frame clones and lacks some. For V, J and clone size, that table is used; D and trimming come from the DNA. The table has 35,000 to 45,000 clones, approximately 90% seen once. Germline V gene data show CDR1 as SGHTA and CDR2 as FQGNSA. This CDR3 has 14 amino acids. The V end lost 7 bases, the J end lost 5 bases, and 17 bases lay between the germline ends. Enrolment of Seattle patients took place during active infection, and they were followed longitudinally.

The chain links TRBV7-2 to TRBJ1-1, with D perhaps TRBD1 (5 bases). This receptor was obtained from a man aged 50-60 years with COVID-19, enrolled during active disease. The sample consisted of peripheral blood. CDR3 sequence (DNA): TGTGCCAGCACGCCCCCACGATCAGGGACTGAAGCTTTCTTT. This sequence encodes CASTPPRSGTEAFF.